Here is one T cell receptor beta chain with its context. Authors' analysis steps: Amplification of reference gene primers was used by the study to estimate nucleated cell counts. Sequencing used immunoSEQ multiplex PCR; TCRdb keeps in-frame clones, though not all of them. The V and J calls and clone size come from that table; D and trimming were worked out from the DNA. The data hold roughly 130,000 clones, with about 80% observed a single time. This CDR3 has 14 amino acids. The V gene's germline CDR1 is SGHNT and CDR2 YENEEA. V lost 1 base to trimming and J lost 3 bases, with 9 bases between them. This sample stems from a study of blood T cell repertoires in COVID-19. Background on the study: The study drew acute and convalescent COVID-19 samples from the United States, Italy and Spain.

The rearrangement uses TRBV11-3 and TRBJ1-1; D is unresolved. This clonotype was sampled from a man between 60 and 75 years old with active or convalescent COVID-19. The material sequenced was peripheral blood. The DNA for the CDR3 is TGTGCCAGCAGCTTAGGGCCGATGGACACTGAAGCTTTCTTT. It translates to CASSLGPMDTEAFF.